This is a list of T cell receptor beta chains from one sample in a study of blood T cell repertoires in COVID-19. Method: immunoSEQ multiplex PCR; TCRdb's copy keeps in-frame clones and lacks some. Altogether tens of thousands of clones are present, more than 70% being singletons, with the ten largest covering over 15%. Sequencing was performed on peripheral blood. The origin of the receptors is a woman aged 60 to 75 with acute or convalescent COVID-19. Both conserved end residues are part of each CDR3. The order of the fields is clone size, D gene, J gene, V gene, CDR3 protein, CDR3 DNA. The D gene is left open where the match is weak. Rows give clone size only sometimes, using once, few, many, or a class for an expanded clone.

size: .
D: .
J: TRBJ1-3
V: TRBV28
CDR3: CASSLLTYSMVISGNTIYF
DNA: TGTGCCAGCAGTTTACTGACATACTCCATGGTGATCTCTGGAAACACCATATATTTT

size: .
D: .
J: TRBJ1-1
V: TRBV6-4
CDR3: CASSELGQAAFF
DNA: TGTGCCAGCAGTGAGTTGGGGCAGGCAGCTTTCTTT

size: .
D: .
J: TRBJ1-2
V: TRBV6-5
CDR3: CASSLNQAGYGYGYTF
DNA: TGTGCCAGCAGTTTAAATCAAGCCGGGTACGGCTATGGCTACACCTTC

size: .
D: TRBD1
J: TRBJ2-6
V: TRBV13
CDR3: CASTLGGAGANVLTF
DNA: TGTGCCAGCACCCTAGGGGGCGCTGGGGCCAACGTCCTGACTTTC

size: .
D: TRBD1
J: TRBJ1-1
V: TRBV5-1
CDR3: CASSFWQGALNTEAFF
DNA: TGCGCCAGCAGCTTCTGGCAGGGGGCCTTGAACACTGAAGCTTTCTTT

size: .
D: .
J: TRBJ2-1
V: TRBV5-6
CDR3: CASSLIQQLPYNEQFF
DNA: TGTGCCAGCAGCTTGATCCAACAGCTCCCCTACAATGAGCAGTTCTTC

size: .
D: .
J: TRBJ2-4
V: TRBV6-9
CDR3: CASCTLWPDQPDLAKNIQYF
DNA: TGTGCCAGCTGTACGCTGTGGCCGGATCAACCGGACTTAGCCAAAAACATTCAGTACTTC

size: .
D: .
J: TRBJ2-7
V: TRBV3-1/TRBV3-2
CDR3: CASSQGTGTLSYEQYF
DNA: TGTGCCAGCAGCCAAGGTACTGGGACACTCTCCTACGAGCAGTACTTC

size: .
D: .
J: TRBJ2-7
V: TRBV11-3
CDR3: CASSSGVSPEQYF
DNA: TGTGCCAGCAGCTCGGGAGTAAGCCCCGAGCAGTACTTC

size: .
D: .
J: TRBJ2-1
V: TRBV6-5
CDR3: CASLKGDNEQFF
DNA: TGTGCCAGCCTCAAGGGGGACAATGAGCAGTTCTTC

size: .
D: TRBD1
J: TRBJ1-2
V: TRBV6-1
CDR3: CASSAPDRVRLGSYTF
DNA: TGTGCCAGCAGTGCCCCCGACAGGGTCCGACTGGGTAGCTACACCTTC

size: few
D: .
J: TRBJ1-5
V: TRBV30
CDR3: CAWSVPGGSNQPQHF
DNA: TGTGCCTGGAGTGTTCCCGGAGGTAGCAATCAGCCCCAGCATTTT

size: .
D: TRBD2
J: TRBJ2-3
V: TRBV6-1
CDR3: CASSEASPGGLAARRTQYF
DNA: TGTGCCAGCAGTGAAGCCTCCCCAGGTGGACTAGCGGCCCGGAGGACGCAGTATTTT

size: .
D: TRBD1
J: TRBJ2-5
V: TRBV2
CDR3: CASSLQGAGETQYF
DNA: TGTGCCAGCAGCCTACAGGGGGCGGGGGAGACCCAGTACTTC

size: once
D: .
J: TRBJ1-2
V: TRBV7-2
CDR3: CASTPSRDTKLFGYTF
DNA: TGTGCCAGCACCCCTTCCCGGGACACCAAACTATTTGGCTACACCTTC

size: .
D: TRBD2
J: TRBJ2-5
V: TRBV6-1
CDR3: CASRGGGKETQYF
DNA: TGTGCCAGCCGCGGGGGGGGGAAAGAGACCCAGTACTTC

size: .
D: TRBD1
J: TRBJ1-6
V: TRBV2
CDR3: CASSRLETGINSPLHF
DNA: TGTGCCAGCAGTCGACTTGAGACAGGGATAAATTCACCCCTCCACTTT

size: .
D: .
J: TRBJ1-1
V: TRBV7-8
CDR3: CASLGRFENTEAFF
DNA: TGTGCCTCTTTAGGGAGATTTGAGAACACTGAAGCTTTCTTT

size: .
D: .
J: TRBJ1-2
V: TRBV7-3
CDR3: CASSLSLRGGYTF
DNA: TGTGCCAGCAGCTTAAGTCTAAGAGGTGGCTACACCTTC

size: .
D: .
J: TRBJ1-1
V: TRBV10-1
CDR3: CASSDGGGRTEAFF
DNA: TGCGCCAGCAGTGATGGCGGGGGGCGGACTGAAGCTTTCTTT

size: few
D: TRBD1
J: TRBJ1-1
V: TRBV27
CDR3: CASSSSPGTGKENTEAFF
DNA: TGTGCCAGCAGTTCCAGCCCCGGGACAGGGAAGGAGAACACTGAAGCTTTCTTT

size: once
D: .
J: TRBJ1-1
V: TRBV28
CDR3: CASSQGMGAFF
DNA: TGTGCCAGCAGTCAGGGAATGGGAGCTTTCTTT

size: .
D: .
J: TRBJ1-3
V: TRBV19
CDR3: CASSIAGNSGNTIYF
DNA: TGTGCCAGTAGTATTGCGGGGAACTCTGGAAACACCATATATTTT

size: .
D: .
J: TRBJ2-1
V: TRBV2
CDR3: CASSVIEQFF
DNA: TGTGCCAGCAGTGTCATCGAGCAGTTCTTC

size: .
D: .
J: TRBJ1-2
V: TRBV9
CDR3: CASNRLGPGFGYTF
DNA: TGTGCCAGCAACCGCCTCGGACCGGGGTTCGGCTACACCTTC

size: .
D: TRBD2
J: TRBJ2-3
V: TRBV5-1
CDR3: CASSLALTSGKADTQYF
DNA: TGCGCCAGCAGCTTGGCCCTGACTAGCGGGAAAGCAGATACGCAGTATTTT

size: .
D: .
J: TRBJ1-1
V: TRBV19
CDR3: CASSPRQVKNTEAFF
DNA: TGTGCCAGTAGTCCTAGACAGGTAAAGAACACTGAAGCTTTCTTT

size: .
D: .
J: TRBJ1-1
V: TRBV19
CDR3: CASSIGGAESTEAFF
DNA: TGTGCCAGTAGTATCGGGGGGGCCGAGAGCACTGAAGCTTTCTTT

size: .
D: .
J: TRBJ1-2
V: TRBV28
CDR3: CASSGESLYGYTF
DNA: TGTGCCAGCAGTGGAGAGAGCCTTTATGGCTACACCTTC

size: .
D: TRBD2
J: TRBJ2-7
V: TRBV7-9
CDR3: CASSPSGPDEQYF
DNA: TGTGCCAGCAGCCCTAGCGGCCCGGACGAGCAGTACTTC

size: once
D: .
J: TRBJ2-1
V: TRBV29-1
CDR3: CSVEEGSYEQFF
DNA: TGCAGCGTAGAGGAAGGGAGCTATGAGCAGTTCTTC

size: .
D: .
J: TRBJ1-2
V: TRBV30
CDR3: CAWREDRRIANYGYTF
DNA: TGTGCCTGGAGGGAAGACAGGCGGATAGCTAACTATGGCTACACCTTC

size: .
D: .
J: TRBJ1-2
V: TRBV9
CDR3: CASSVEGSDYGYTF
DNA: TGTGCCAGCAGCGTAGAGGGGTCGGACTATGGCTACACCTTC